Detailed here is one T cell receptor beta chain. Its antigen remains unidentified. Within one base of it there is no much larger clone, and no base qualities were kept. The entire isolated RNA was reverse transcribed using the High Capacity cDNA Reverse Transcription Kit, and thus expressed TCRB transcripts were sequenced. Deep immunoSEQ sequencing was applied to naive, central memory and regulatory T cell samples, giving an average of around 3.8 million total reads per sample. After sorted cells were lysed in RLT buffer, RNA was extracted with DNase-treated RNeasy Micro or Mini kits, with the choice depending on cell number. To prevent cross-contamination, each cell subset was processed individually, whereas patient and healthy donor samples were processed jointly. Using the immunoSEQ multiplex PCR, TCRB sequences were amplified from cDNA into 87-bp fragments spanning the CDR3 region. Amplicons were sequenced on the Illumina HiSeq platform. For the original study's pipeline: Synthetic template baselines were used to correct PCR bias computationally, reads within Hamming distance 2 were collapsed, and singletons that could not be merged were discarded. Reads were aligned against IMGT so that V, D and J genes, CDR3 length and insertions or deletions at six rearrangement sites could be assigned. Within each subset, clonotype counts were normalized to sorted cell number, and only after that were true diversity and Gini coefficients computed with the tcR R package. Repertoire sharing was quantified using the overlap coefficient calculated on TCRB nucleotide sequences. As a proxy for the pre-selection repertoire, out-of-frame TCRB sequences from naive cells were analyzed. TCRdb took over this immuneACCESS table, retaining in-frame rearrangements with V and J assigned. Such tables are incomplete; in checked studies, under half of the missing clones stem from an unresolved V gene, and the remainder is unexplained. The V and J calls and clone size come from that table; D and trimming were worked out from the DNA. Across this sample there are about 270,000 clones, with 13% to 15% seen only once. Around 0.026% of the sample goes to the ten largest clones.

These data come from a study of beta chain features in type 1 diabetes (dated by TCRdb to 2016 to 2019). Concerning the study at large: Mean age, gender distribution, total cell number and subset yield were not different between patients and healthy donors. A total of some 110 million sorted cells were examined across all samples, and a strong correlation was observed between cell number per subset and RNA yield. The study compared TCRB repertoires of sorted circulating CD4+ T cell subsets between recently diagnosed type 1 diabetes patients and matched healthy donors. Whereas all 30 or so donors provided naive and central memory subsets, regulatory and stem cell-like memory subsets were isolated from just 8 patients and roughly 8 healthy donors. The research as a whole found: A moderate but significant shortening of TCRB CDR3 length was observed in type 1 diabetes patients in all four CD4+ subsets. Naive, central memory and regulatory TCRB repertoires appeared to be more alike among patients than among healthy donors. Sequencing cDNA rather than genomic DNA could over-represent highly expressing activated cells, although activation and CD3 levels did not differ between groups. Shorter templates might have been favored by PCR, but patient and control samples were amplified and corrected together, so both groups would have been affected equally by any skew. Because the HLA sub-analyses included only small numbers of individuals, any influence of HLA type on TCRB rearrangement was left unresolved. Patients with type 1 diabetes made fewer insertions and deleted more nucleotides at VDJ recombination sites, implying thymic rearrangement abnormalities.

A single peripheral blood draw of around 0.11 L on average was collected from each donor into heparinised tubes. Naive, central memory, regulatory and stem cell-like memory CD4+ T cells were sorted on a BD FACSAria II using a panel including CD45RO, CCR7, CD25, CD127, CD95 and CD27. Every sorted population had a purity above 95%. PBMCs were isolated right away by Lymphoprep density gradient centrifugation and were stained directly, without culture. To minimize batch effects, samples were stained and sorted in pairs, one healthy donor with one patient per experiment. According to the germline V gene, CDR1 reads LGHNA and CDR2 reads YSLEER. A distance of 22 bases separates the germline ends of V and J, which lose 3 bases and 5 bases respectively. The CDR3 goes from the cysteine to the phenylalanine over 17 residues. Only the CDR3 portion is preserved as DNA: 51 bases, with reading frame beginning at the first base.

The receptor comes from a woman between 35 and 50 years old in good health. The sequenced sample consisted of naive CD4+ T cells from blood. According to the study, the label for this sample's cell subset or site signals: true naive CD4+ T cells. The chain was built from TRBV4-3 and TRBJ1-2; the D segment cannot be called with confidence. The CDR3 corresponds to CASSQEDRGGGSYGYTF. The DNA sequence is as follows: TGCGCCAGCAGCCAGGAAGATCGGGGAGGTGGCTCGTATGGCTACACCTTC.